One T cell receptor beta chain is described in this entry. These data are taken from a study of cytomegalovirus exposure and HLA in healthy donors. About the research overall: T cells numbering about 200 million yielded 117 million unique TCR beta sequences in an earlier analysis.

Amplification used 60 Vbeta primers and 13 Jbeta primers. The assay was immunoSEQ multiplex PCR, and TCRdb's table has in-frame clones only and misses some. In the table there are around 150,000 clones, 81% of which are singletons. Per germline, CDR1 SGDLS and CDR2 YYNGEE. Trimming at V came to 0 bases and at J to 4 bases, leaving 8 bases not matched to a gene. This CDR3 has 16 residues. The rearrangement uses TRBV9 and TRBJ2-5; 8 bases map to TRBD2. This TCR was recovered from a woman between 50 and 59 years old in good health and CMV-seronegative. The sequencing input was PBMCs. The CDR3: CASSVGGGGSGETQYF. The CDR3 nucleotides read TGTGCCAGCAGCGTAGGGGGCGGGGGGTCGGGAGAGACCCAGTACTTC.